This TCR beta chain was recovered during a study of CD8 T cells in ankylosing spondylitis. Study outcomes and limitations: Significantly higher representation of disease-linked clones was reported for matched ankylosing spondylitis synovial fluid. Among TCR beta sequences, a motif of several highly homologous variants appeared characteristic of ankylosing spondylitis blood.

Quantitative barcoded 5'-RACE was used to prepare TCR beta libraries. MiXCR was run by TCRdb on the 5' RACE reads, yielding one entry per CDR3 protein. The sample has some 220,000 distinct CDR3 sequences; approximately 7.3% are singletons. CDR3 length equals 14 residues. CDR1 is SEHNR and CDR2 is FQNEAQ in the germline V gene (reference sequence). V gave up 4 bases and J gave up 8 bases, with 18 bases separating them. This clonotype appeared many times. Its cognate antigen is unknown. The V and J genes are TRBV7-9 and TRBJ2-7; D not resolved. Sequencing was done on a sample of blood, either unsorted or a sorted T cell fraction (not recorded which). The TCR was taken from a male donor with ankylosing spondylitis. The CDR3: CASSSPTPSVKQYF. For the CDR3, the DNA is TGTGCCAGCAGCTCACCCACCCCATCGGTAAAGCAGTACTTC. The full variable domain, completed using reference TRBV7-9 and TRBJ2-7, is DTGVSQNPRHKITKRGQNVTFRCDPISEHNRLYWYRQTLGQGPEFLTYFQNEAQLEKSRLLSDRFSAERPKGSFSTLEIQRTEQGDSAMYLCASSSPTPSVKQYFGPGTRLTVT.